Below are 29 T cell receptor beta chains sequenced from a single sample in a study of cytomegalovirus exposure and HLA in healthy donors. With 60 Vbeta and 13 Jbeta primers, the PCR was carried out. Here immunoSEQ multiplex PCR was the method, and the copy in TCRdb shows in-frame clones only, minus some. Among 120,000 or so clones, approximately 71% were seen once, and the ten largest hold more than 2.5%. The material sequenced was PBMCs. The receptors come from a woman aged 45-65 years in good health and CMV-seronegative.

The chain uses TRBV7-2 and TRBJ1-1, with a possible D match to TRBD1 (6 bases). With 5 bases removed from V and 6 bases from J, the gap between germline ends came to 13 bases. Germline V gene sequence: CDR1 SGHTA, CDR2 FQGNSA. The CDR3 contains 13 residues. CDR3 region: CASSLTGGAEAFF. The CDR3 DNA follows: TGTGCCAGCAGCCTAACGGGGGGCGCTGAAGCTTTCTTT. The whole variable domain, filled in from reference TRBV7-2 and TRBJ1-1, reads GAGVSQSPSNKVTEKGKDVELRCDPISGHTALYWYRQSLGQGLEFLIYFQGNSAPDKSGLPSDRFSAERTGGSVSTLTIQRTQQEDSAVYLCASSLTGGAEAFFGQGTRLTVV.

The chain joins TRBV28 to TRBJ2-7; 7 bases map to TRBD1. From germline, CDR1 is MDHEN and CDR2 SYDVKM. The CDR3 spans 13 residues. J lost 4 bases, V lost 7 bases, and 7 bases had no gene match. DNA of the CDR3: TGTGCCAGCACGCCGGGGACAGATTACGAGCAGTACTTC. Translating gives CASTPGTDYEQYF.

The chain couples TRBV7-9 to TRBJ1-4, with 9 bases fitting TRBD1. The V segment lost 5 bases and the J segment 8 bases; nucleotides outside the gene matches: 9. The CDR3 contains 15 residues. The V gene's germline CDR1 is SEHNR and CDR2 FQNEAQ (reference sequence). CDR3: CASSPRTGEDEKLFF. CDR3 nucleotide sequence: TGTGCCAGCAGCCCCCGGACAGGGGAGGACGAAAAACTGTTTTTT. The whole variable domain, filled in from reference TRBV7-9 and TRBJ1-4, reads DTGVSQNPRHKITKRGQNVTFRCDPISEHNRLYWYRQTLGQGPEFLTYFQNEAQLEKSRLLSDRFSAERPKGSFSTLEIQRTEQGDSAMYLCASSPRTGEDEKLFFGSGTQLSVL.

V usage is TRBV7-9 and J usage is TRBJ2-2; TRBD2 aligns across 9 bases. CDR3 size: 16 residues. V shed 4 bases, J shed 4 bases, and the junction held 7 bases outside the gene matches. The germline V gene has CDR1 SEHNR and CDR2 FQNEAQ (reference sequence). CDR3 in DNA: TGTGCCAGCAGCTCGAGGCGGGAGGGTGGCACCGGGGAGCTGTTTTTT. Translating it yields CASSSRREGGTGELFF.

V usage is TRBV19 and J usage is TRBJ2-3; D is undetermined. Per germline, CDR1 LNHDA and CDR2 SQIVND (reference sequence). Trimming pared 7 bases from V and 1 base from J, leaving 9 bases between. CDR3 size: 13 residues. CDR3 protein: CASISRGTDTQYF. In DNA, the CDR3 is TGTGCCAGTATCTCTAGAGGCACAGATACGCAGTATTTT.

The genes are TRBV27 and TRBJ2-5; 11 bases agree with TRBD1. The J call is doubtful: the DNA matches TRBJ2-7 better. Germline V gene data show CDR1 as MNHEY and CDR2 as SMNVEV (reference sequence). The CDR3 sequence is 15 residues long. The CDR3 here is CASSTPGQGAYEQYF. The CDR3 DNA reads as TGTGCCAGCAGTACCCCGGGACAGGGGGCCTACGAGCAGTACTTC.

The V and J genes are TRBV4-2 and TRBJ2-3, with 15 bases fitting TRBD2. V gave up 3 bases and J gave up 6 bases; unmatched junction bases: 4. The germline V gene has CDR1 LGHNA and CDR2 YNFKEQ. The CDR3 loop spans 16 amino acids. CDR3 nucleotides: TGTGCCAGCAGCCAGGAAGGGACTAGCGGGAGGGATACGCAGTATTTT. This translates into CASSQEGTSGRDTQYF.

The chain has TRBV6-6 and TRBJ1-5; a weak D match, TRBD1 (5 bases). Between the trimmed V and J ends, which lost 2 bases and 0 bases, there was a span of 8 bases. Germline V gene lookup returns CDR1 MNHNY and CDR2 SVGAGI (reference sequence). The CDR3 is made up of 15 amino acids. DNA for the CDR3: TGTGCCAGCAGTTACCAGGGTTATAGCAATCAGCCCCAGCATTTT. Translating gives CASSYQGYSNQPQHF.

The sample holds a few counts of this clone. The chain combines TRBV5-4 with TRBJ2-1, with a tentative D call TRBD2 (6 bases). Germline V gene sequence: CDR1 SGHNT, CDR2 YYREEE (reference sequence). The CDR3 contains 16 residues. The V end lost 9 bases, the J end lost 7 bases, and 26 bases lay between the germline ends. CDR3 sequence reads: CATQGASARRGNEQFF. CDR3 nucleotides: TGTGCCACCCAAGGGGCTAGCGCCAGAAGGGGTAATGAGCAGTTCTTC.

The genes are TRBV10-3 and TRBJ2-7; 7 bases align to TRBD1. With 2 bases clipped from V and 2 bases from J, the junction kept 3 bases outside the gene matches. CDR1 ENHRY and CDR2 SYGVKD come from the germline V gene. This CDR3 is 14 amino acids long. CDR3 DNA sequence: TGTGCCATCAGTGAGCCGACAGGGCCCTACGAGCAGTACTTC. Protein product: CAISEPTGPYEQYF.

Remarks on this clone: The junction departs from the called germline gene at one end, perhaps through a read error. V and J are TRBV7-6 and TRBJ2-5, with D hard to call. Germline V gene data show CDR1 as SGHVS and CDR2 as FNYEAQ. This CDR3 has 13 amino acids. CDR3 bases: TGTGCCAGCAGCTTACTAATCGTAGAGGCCCAGTACTTC. Amino acid sequence: CASSLLIVEAQYF.

The CDR3 DNA reads as TGTGCCAGCAGAACAGGGGCCTACAATGAGCAGTTCTTC. This encodes CASRTGAYNEQFF. The V gene is TRBV6-5, the J gene TRBJ2-1, with 7 nucleotides matching TRBD1. CDR3 size: 13 residues. With V trimmed by 6 bases and J by 2 bases, 1 base remained unmatched. CDR1 MNHEY and CDR2 SVGAGI come from the germline V gene.

A few counts support this clone. The rearrangement links TRBV4-3 to TRBJ1-1, with D tentatively TRBD1 (6 bases). Trimming pared 0 bases from V and 0 bases from J, leaving 14 bases between. The CDR3 totals 17 residues. Looked up from germline, CDR1 is LGHNA and CDR2 is YSLEER. The CDR3 nucleotides are TGCGCCAGCAGCCAAGAGGGGGGGCTATTCATGAACACTGAAGCTTTCTTT. This encodes CASSQEGGLFMNTEAFF.

This rearrangement joins TRBV27 to TRBJ1-3; D gene ambiguous. CDR1 and CDR2 (germline): MNHEY, SMNVEV (reference sequence). The length of the CDR3 is 13 residues. V shed 6 bases and J shed 0 bases, with 6 bases lying between them. The CDR3 loop reads CASSLSSGNTIYF. The DNA for the CDR3 is TGTGCCAGCAGCCTAAGCTCTGGAAACACCATATATTTT.

CDR3 loop: CASSRGTGAQPQHF. CDR3 sequence (DNA): TGTGCCAGCAGCAGAGGGACAGGGGCTCAGCCCCAGCATTTT. This sequence joins TRBV11-3 and TRBJ1-5; 10 bases are a match to TRBD1. Germline V gives CDR1 SGHNT, CDR2 YENEEA. J was trimmed by 6 bases and V by 5 bases; bases with no gene match: 4. This CDR3 has 14 amino acids.

Regarding this clone: The same CDR3 is also encoded by other DNA sequences in this sample. The chain couples TRBV19 to TRBJ2-5; possible D gene TRBD1, 5 bases. This CDR3 is 14 amino acids long. V lost 4 bases, J lost 2 bases, and 11 bases lay in between. Germline CDR1 reads LNHDA; CDR2 reads SQIVND (reference sequence). The CDR3 loop is CASSTDTYQETQYF. CDR3 nucleotides: TGTGCCAGTAGTACGGACACGTATCAAGAGACCCAGTACTTC.

This chain joins TRBV7-2 and TRBJ2-1; D remains unclear. The V and J ends lost 1 base and 0 bases respectively, with 10 bases between them. The germline V gene encodes CDR1 SGHTA and CDR2 FQGNSA. CDR3 length: 16 residues. Here the CDR3 DNA reads TGTGCCAGCAGCTTAGTGCCTAGTTACTCCTACAATGAGCAGTTCTTC. Amino acid sequence: CASSLVPSYSYNEQFF. The full variable domain, with the rest looked up from reference TRBV7-2 and TRBJ2-1, is GAGVSQSPSNKVTEKGKDVELRCDPISGHTALYWYRQSLGQGLEFLIYFQGNSAPDKSGLPSDRFSAERTGGSVSTLTIQRTQQEDSAVYLCASSLVPSYSYNEQFFGPGTRLTVL.

The gene calls are TRBV18 and TRBJ1-2, with 12 bases identical to TRBD1. CDR1 and CDR2 from the germline V gene are KGHSH and LQKENI. The trim removed 3 bases at V and 7 bases at J, leaving 6 bases unmatched. The CDR3 has 15 residues. DNA of the CDR3: TGTGCCAGCTCACCCCCCGGGACAGGGGGCTTTGGCTACACCTTC. This codes for CASSPPGTGGFGYTF. The full variable domain, completed using reference TRBV18 and TRBJ1-2, is NAGVMQNPRHLVRRRGQEARLRCSPMKGHSHVYWYRQLPEEGLKFMVYLQKENIIDESGMPKERFSAEFPKEGPSILRIQQVVRGDSAAYFCASSPPGTGGFGYTFGSGTRLTVV.

The chain employs TRBV19 and TRBJ1-5; D gene unclear. This CDR3 spans 12 amino acids. In germline, CDR1 is LNHDA, CDR2 SQIVND (reference sequence). V was clipped by 8 bases and J by 4 bases, with 9 bases between them. CDR3: CASHRANQPQHF. For the CDR3, the DNA is TGTGCCAGTCATAGAGCGAATCAGCCCCAGCATTTT.

The chain uses TRBV7-3 and TRBJ2-1, with TRBD2 matching 14 bases. This CDR3 region has 16 residues. The germline gives CDR1 SGHTA, CDR2 FQGTGA. Trimming removed 5 bases from V and 10 bases from J; junction bases left unmatched: 10. The chain's CDR3 is CASSASGTSGSWEQFF. CDR3 coding DNA: TGTGCCAGCAGCGCCTCCGGGACTAGCGGGAGTTGGGAGCAGTTCTTC.

Only a few counts were recorded for this clone. The rearrangement joins TRBV6-1 to TRBJ2-3; TRBD1 matches at 11 bases. CDR1 and CDR2 (germline): MNHNS, SASEGT. Trimming at V came to 6 bases and at J to 2 bases, leaving 4 bases not matched to a gene. The CDR3 is 15 residues long. CDR3 nucleotides: TGTGCCAGCAGCCCTGGACAGGGGGCCACAGATACGCAGTATTTT. Amino acids: CASSPGQGATDTQYF.

In this sample, this clone turned up a few times. V is TRBV25-1 and J is TRBJ2-3; 10 positions agree with TRBD2. V lost 6 bases to trimming and J lost 5 bases; unmatched junction nucleotides: 11. The CDR3 consists of 16 residues. CDR1 is MGHDK and CDR2 is SYGVNS in the germline V gene. The CDR3 loop is CASRSGGGLGGDTQYF. The CDR3 DNA reads TGTGCCAGCAGGAGCGGGGGGGGACTTGGCGGAGATACGCAGTATTTT.

CDR3 residues: CASSLELADTDTQYF. The CDR3 coding sequence is TGTGCCAGCAGCTTAGAACTAGCGGACACAGATACGCAGTATTTT. V and J are TRBV7-6 and TRBJ2-3; TRBD2 matches at 8 bases. Germline V gene lookup returns CDR1 SGHVS and CDR2 FNYEAQ. V trimming: 1 base; J trimming: 2 bases; junction bases outside the gene matches: 2. This CDR3 has 15 amino acids. Looking up the rest from reference TRBV7-6 and TRBJ2-3 gives the full variable domain: GAGVSQSPRYKVTKRGQDVALRCDPISGHVSLYWYRQALGQGPEFLTYFNYEAQQDKSGLPNDRFSAERPEGSISTLTIQRTEQRDSAMYRCASSLELADTDTQYFGPGTRLTVL.

This chain links TRBV27 with TRBJ2-5; 7 bases are shared with TRBD2. CDR3 size: 15 residues. J was trimmed by 5 bases and V by 2 bases; bases with no gene match: 8. The V gene's germline CDR1 is MNHEY and CDR2 SMNVEV (reference sequence). Written as DNA, the CDR3 is TGTGCCAGCAGTTTACAACTAGCGACCGCGGAGACCCAGTACTTC. Translating it yields CASSLQLATAETQYF.

The J gene is TRBJ2-3, the V gene TRBV4-1; 7 bases match TRBD2. V dropped 3 bases and J dropped 5; count of bases not matched to a gene: 8. Germline assignment: CDR1 MGHRA and CDR2 YSYEKL. This CDR3 has 15 residues. CDR3 bases: TGCGCCAGCAGCCAGGGCCAGCGGGAAGAAGATACGCAGTATTTT. Translated: CASSQGQREEDTQYF.

The rearrangement uses TRBV2 and TRBJ2-5, with TRBD2 matching 14 bases. The junction had 5 bases not matched to a gene; V was cut back by 3 bases and J by 5 bases. The germline gives CDR1 SNHLY, CDR2 FYNNEI. This CDR3 has 16 amino acids. The CDR3 DNA follows: TGTGCCAGCAGTGATAGCGGACTAGCGGGAGGTGAGACCCAGTACTTC. Encoded protein: CASSDSGLAGGETQYF.

V gene TRBV11-3 combines with J gene TRBJ2-5; 7 nucleotides agree with TRBD2. Unmatched junction bases numbered 13, after V lost 5 bases and J lost 4 bases. Germline CDR1 and CDR2: SGHNT and YENEEA. This CDR3 contains 16 residues. CDR3 in amino acids: CASSVSSGGAAETQYF. Here the CDR3 DNA reads TGTGCCAGCAGCGTCTCTAGCGGCGGGGCGGCAGAGACCCAGTACTTC.

V and J are TRBV7-9 and TRBJ2-2; maybe TRBD1 (6 bases). The CDR3 covers 15 residues. Germline lookup yields CDR1 SEHNR and CDR2 FQNEAQ (reference sequence). V was shortened by 3 bases and J by 4 bases, with 12 bases between the two germline ends. CDR3 nucleotides: TGTGCCAGCAGCTTCCTCCTAGGGGGCACCGGGGAGCTGTTTTTT. Translated, it gives CASSFLLGGTGELFF.

About this clone: A junction boundary mismatches the germline segment, possibly from a read error. The chain recombines TRBV7-7 with TRBJ2-5; 7 positions agree with TRBD2. The length of the CDR3 is 13 residues. Germline CDR1 is SSHAT and CDR2 is FNYEAQ (reference sequence). The CDR3 DNA reads as TGTGCTAGCAGCTTAGAGCGGGAAGGGACCCAGTACTTC. This sequence encodes CASSLEREGTQYF.